This TCR beta chain was obtained from a study of blood T cell repertoires in COVID-19. Study-level information: The origin of the acute and convalescent COVID-19 samples was the United States, Italy and Spain. From T cells, B-cell-depleted T cells, or PBMCs came the material, which was cDNA or gDNA.

Methods used by the authors: Researchers report that nucleated cell counts were estimated from reference gene primer amplification. Measured with immunoSEQ multiplex PCR; TCRdb has only the in-frame clones, and not every one. V, J and clone size are those of that table, while D and trimming were read from the DNA. The table lists approximately 290,000 clones, roughly 91% of them singletons. The germline V gene encodes CDR1 LGHDT and CDR2 YNNKEL (reference sequence). Trimming pared 6 bases from V and 3 bases from J, leaving 9 bases between. The CDR3 totals 12 residues. This receptor was identified in a man aged 25-40 years with acute or convalescent COVID-19. This chain joins TRBV3-1 (or the pseudogene TRBV3-2) and TRBJ2-7; TRBD1 might be the D (6 bases). The sample comprised peripheral blood. The CDR3 protein is CASSQGHYEQYF. CDR3 DNA sequence: TGTGCCAGCAGTCAGGGACACTACGAGCAGTACTTC.